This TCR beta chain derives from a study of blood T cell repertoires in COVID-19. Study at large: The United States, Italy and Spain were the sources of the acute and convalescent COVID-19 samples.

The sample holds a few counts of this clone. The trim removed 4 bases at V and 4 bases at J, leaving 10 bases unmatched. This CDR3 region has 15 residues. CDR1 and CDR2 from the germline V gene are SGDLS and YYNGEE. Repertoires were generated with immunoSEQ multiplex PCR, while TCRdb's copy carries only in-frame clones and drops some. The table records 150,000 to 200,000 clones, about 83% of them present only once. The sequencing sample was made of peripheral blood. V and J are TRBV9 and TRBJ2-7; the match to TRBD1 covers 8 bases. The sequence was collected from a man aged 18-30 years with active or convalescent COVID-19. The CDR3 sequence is CASSKDGQGYYEQYF. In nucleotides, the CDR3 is TGTGCCAGCAGCAAGGACGGACAGGGCTATTACGAGCAGTACTTC.